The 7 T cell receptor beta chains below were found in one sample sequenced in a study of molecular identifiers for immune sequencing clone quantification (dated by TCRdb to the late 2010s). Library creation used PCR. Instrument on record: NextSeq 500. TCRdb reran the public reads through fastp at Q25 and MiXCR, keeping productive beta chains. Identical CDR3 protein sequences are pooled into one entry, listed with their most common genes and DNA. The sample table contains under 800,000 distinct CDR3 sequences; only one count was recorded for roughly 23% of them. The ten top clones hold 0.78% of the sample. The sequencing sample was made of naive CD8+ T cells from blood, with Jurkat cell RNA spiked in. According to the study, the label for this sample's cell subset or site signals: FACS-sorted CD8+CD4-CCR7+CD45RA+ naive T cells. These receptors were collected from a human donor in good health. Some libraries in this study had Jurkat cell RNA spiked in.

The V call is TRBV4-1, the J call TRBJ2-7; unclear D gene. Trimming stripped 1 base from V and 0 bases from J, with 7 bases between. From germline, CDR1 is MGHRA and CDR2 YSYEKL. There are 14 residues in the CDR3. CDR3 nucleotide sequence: TGCGCCAGCAGCCAAGGTGAAGCCTCCTACGAGCAGTACTTC. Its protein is CASSQGEASYEQYF.

This CDR3 reads CATSDQTDLNEKLFF. In DNA form, the CDR3 reads TGTGCCACCAGTGATCAGACAGATCTTAATGAAAAACTGTTTTTT. The gene calls are TRBV24-1 and TRBJ1-4, with D tentatively TRBD1 (5 bases). CDR1 KGHDR and CDR2 SFDVKD come from the germline V gene. The CDR3 consists of 15 residues. V lost 3 bases and J 4 bases, leaving 11 bases between the germline ends.

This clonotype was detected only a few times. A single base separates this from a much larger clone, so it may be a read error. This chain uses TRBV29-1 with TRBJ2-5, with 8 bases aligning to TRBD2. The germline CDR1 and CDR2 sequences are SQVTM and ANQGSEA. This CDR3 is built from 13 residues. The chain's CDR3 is CSVEASGLEAQYF. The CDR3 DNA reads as TGCAGCGTTGAAGCTAGCGGGCTAGAGGCCCAGTACTTC.

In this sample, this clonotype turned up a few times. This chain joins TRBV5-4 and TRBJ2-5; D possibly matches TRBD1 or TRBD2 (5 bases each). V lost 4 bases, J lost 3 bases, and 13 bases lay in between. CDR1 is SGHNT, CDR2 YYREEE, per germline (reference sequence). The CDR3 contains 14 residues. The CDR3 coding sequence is TGTGCCAGCAGCCCGGGACGGATAGAAGAGACCCAGTACTTC. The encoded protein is CASSPGRIEETQYF.

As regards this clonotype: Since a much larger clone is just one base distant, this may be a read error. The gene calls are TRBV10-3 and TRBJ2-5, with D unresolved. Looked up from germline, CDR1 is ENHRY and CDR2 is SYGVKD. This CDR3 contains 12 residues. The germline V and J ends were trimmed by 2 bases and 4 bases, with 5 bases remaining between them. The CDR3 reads CAISEHIETQYF. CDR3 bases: TGTGCCATCAGTGAGCACATAGAGACCCAGTACTTC.

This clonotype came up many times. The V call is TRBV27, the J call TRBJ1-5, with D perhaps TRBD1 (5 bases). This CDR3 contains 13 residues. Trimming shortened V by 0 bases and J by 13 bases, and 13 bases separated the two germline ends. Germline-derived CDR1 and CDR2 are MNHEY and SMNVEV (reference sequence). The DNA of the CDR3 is TGTGCCAGCAGTTTATCGCCCAGGGCCGGTCAGCATTTT. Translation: CASSLSPRAGQHF.

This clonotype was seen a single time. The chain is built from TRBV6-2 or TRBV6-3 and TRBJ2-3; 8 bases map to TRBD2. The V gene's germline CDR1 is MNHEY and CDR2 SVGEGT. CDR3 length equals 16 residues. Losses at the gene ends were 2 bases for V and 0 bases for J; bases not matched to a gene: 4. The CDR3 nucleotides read TGTGCCAGCAGTTACAATAGCGGGGATAGCACAGATACGCAGTATTTT. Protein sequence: CASSYNSGDSTDTQYF.